One and the same sample provided the 18 T cell receptor beta chains below, sequenced in a study of blood T cell repertoires in COVID-19. TCRdb keeps only in-frame clones here, not all; method: immunoSEQ multiplex PCR. Here the sample spans some 170,000 clones, around 82% being singletons. The source material was peripheral blood. The receptors shown here come from a man in his fifties or sixties with active or convalescent COVID-19.

The V call is TRBV27, the J call TRBJ2-5; 11 bases fit TRBD1. The V segment lost 6 bases and the J segment 1 base; nucleotides outside the gene matches: 4. CDR3 length: 15 amino acids. Germline loops: CDR1 MNHEY, CDR2 SMNVEV (reference sequence). CDR3: CASRGDRGFQETQYF. The DNA for the CDR3 is TGTGCCAGCAGGGGGGACAGGGGGTTCCAAGAGACCCAGTACTTC.

The V gene is TRBV27, the J gene TRBJ2-1; TRBD2 matches at 11 bases. Looked up from germline, CDR1 is MNHEY and CDR2 is SMNVEV (reference sequence). This CDR3 is 17 amino acids long. After removal of 6 bases from V and 7 bases from J, the junction contained 14 bases not matched to a gene. The CDR3 coding sequence is TGTGCCAGCAGGTATACGACTAGCGGGATTAGGCTGAATGAGCAGTTCTTC. It translates to CASRYTTSGIRLNEQFF.

The chain has TRBV29-1 and TRBJ2-1; perhaps TRBD2 as D (5 bases). The V end lost 4 bases, the J end lost 7 bases, and 17 bases lay between the germline ends. The V gene's germline CDR1 is SQVTM and CDR2 ANQGSEA. This CDR3 spans 14 amino acids. CDR3 sequence reads: CSVVGLATRNEQFF. CDR3 coding DNA: TGCAGCGTTGTCGGGCTAGCAACGAGGAATGAGCAGTTCTTC.

The CDR3 DNA reads as TGTGCCACTAACAGGGTTCTTGGTCAGCCCCAGCATTTT. This gives the protein CATNRVLGQPQHF. The chain carries TRBV19 and TRBJ1-5, with D maybe TRBD1 (6 bases). The CDR3 runs to 13 residues. The V end lost 10 bases, the J end lost 6 bases, and 16 bases lay between the germline ends. Germline CDR1 is LNHDA and CDR2 is SQIVND (reference sequence).

This clone came up a few times. The chain combines TRBV4-1 with TRBJ2-5, with 13 bases fitting TRBD2. CDR1 and CDR2 (germline): MGHRA, YSYEKL. The CDR3 extends over 16 amino acids. Unmatched junction bases numbered 4, after V lost 1 base and J lost 5 bases. The CDR3, as DNA: TGCGCCAGCAGCCAAGGCACTAGCGGGAGGGTGGAGACCCAGTACTTC. Translating gives CASSQGTSGRVETQYF.

The V gene is TRBV19, the J gene TRBJ2-2, with TRBD2 identical over 15 bases. V trimming: 1 base; J trimming: 0 bases; junction bases outside the gene matches: 3. The CDR3 loop spans 19 amino acids. Per germline, CDR1 LNHDA and CDR2 SQIVND (reference sequence). The CDR3 loop reads CASSIVGLAGGPNTGELFF. The CDR3 nucleotides read TGTGCCAGTAGTATAGTCGGACTAGCGGGAGGGCCGAACACCGGGGAGCTGTTTTTT.

The gene calls are TRBV5-1 and TRBJ1-1; D is possibly TRBD1 (6 bases). Germline V CDR1 and CDR2: SGHRS, YFSETQ. The CDR3 totals 14 residues. V was cut by 6 bases and J by 0 bases, with 12 bases left in between. In nucleotides, the CDR3 is TGCGCCAGCACCGGGGGGCAAATGAACACTGAAGCTTTCTTT. The encoded protein is CASTGGQMNTEAFF.

This clone was detected only once. The rearrangement uses TRBV2 and TRBJ1-2; weak D call: TRBD1 (5 bases). Trimming removed 6 bases from V and 7 bases from J, with 15 bases in between. The CDR3 covers 13 residues. Germline loops: CDR1 SNHLY, CDR2 FYNNEI. Here the CDR3 DNA reads TGTGCCAGCAGCAAGGACAATAATGCTGGCTACACCTTC. The encoded protein is CASSKDNNAGYTF.

V and J are TRBV5-1 and TRBJ2-7, with D maybe TRBD1 (6 bases). The CDR3 totals 14 residues. The V end lost 0 bases, the J end lost 3 bases, and 10 bases lay between the germline ends. Germline V CDR1 and CDR2: SGHRS, YFSETQ. The CDR3 loop reads CASSLDARGYEQYF. CDR3 in DNA: TGCGCCAGCAGCTTGGATGCCAGGGGCTACGAGCAGTACTTC. The full variable domain, with the rest looked up from reference TRBV5-1 and TRBJ2-7, is KAGVTQTPRYLIKTRGQQVTLSCSPISGHRSVSWYQQTPGQGLQFLFEYFSETQRNKGNFPGRFSGRQFSNSRSEMNVSTLELGDSALYLCASSLDARGYEQYFGPGTRLTVT.

The V and J genes are TRBV6-5 and TRBJ2-2; D perhaps matches TRBD1 (6 bases). Trimming took 0 bases from V and 10 from J, leaving 12 bases between them. Germline V CDR1 and CDR2: MNHEY, SVGAGI. The CDR3 covers 14 residues. The CDR3 region has the DNA TGTGCCAGCAGTTACTCGTGGACAGAAGTGGAGCTGTTTTTT. It translates to CASSYSWTEVELFF.

The gene calls are TRBV6-5 and TRBJ1-5; D not resolved. The CDR3 has 13 amino acids. The ends were cut back, 6 bases at V and 6 bases at J, with 12 bases in the middle. Germline assignment: CDR1 MNHEY and CDR2 SVGAGI. In DNA, the CDR3 is TGTGCCAGCAGCATCCTGGGAGGTCAGCCCCAGCATTTT. Protein: CASSILGGQPQHF.

The chain carries TRBV6-2 or TRBV6-3 and TRBJ2-6; 12 positions match TRBD2. The CDR3 is made up of 19 amino acids. CDR1 MNHEY and CDR2 SVGEGT come from the germline V gene. The ends lost 0 bases at V and 1 base at J; junction bases unmatched: 4. The DNA of the CDR3 is TGTGCCAGCAGTTACTCGACTAGCGGGAGAAAGTCTGGGGCCAACGTCCTGACTTTC. Translating it yields CASSYSTSGRKSGANVLTF.

The chain carries TRBV5-1 and TRBJ2-7; possibly TRBD2 for D (7 bases). Trimming left V 0 bases short and J 12 bases short, with 19 bases between. Germline V gene lookup returns CDR1 SGHRS and CDR2 YFSETQ. The CDR3 is made up of 14 amino acids. CDR3 coding DNA: TGCGCCAGCAGCTTGGACGGGGGGCCTAACACGTCGTACTTC. It yields the protein CASSLDGGPNTSYF.

The rearrangement uses TRBV25-1 and TRBJ1-1; D is ambiguous. Germline CDR1 reads MGHDK; CDR2 reads SYGVNS. CDR3 length equals 16 residues. The V gene lost 0 bases and the J gene lost 1 base, with 12 bases spanning the gap. Here the CDR3 reads CASSEYGLAGNTEAFF. In DNA, the CDR3 is TGTGCCAGCAGTGAATATGGGCTCGCGGGGAACACTGAAGCTTTCTTT.

V usage is TRBV9 and J usage is TRBJ2-1; TRBD1 matches 10 bases. The CDR3 is 14 amino acids. Germline trimming cut 4 bases from V and 6 bases from J; bases unmatched to any gene: 4. Germline CDR1 SGDLS, CDR2 YYNGEE. CDR3 in amino acids: CASSRRTGGNEQFF. In DNA, the CDR3 is TGTGCCAGCAGCCGCCGGACAGGGGGCAATGAGCAGTTCTTC.

This sequence joins TRBV6-6 and TRBJ2-7; 7 positions agree with TRBD1. The CDR3 runs 15 residues. The V segment lost 4 bases and the J segment 0 bases; nucleotides outside the gene matches: 6. Germline values: CDR1 MNHNY, CDR2 SVGAGI (reference sequence). Here the CDR3 reads CASSFPGQSSYEQYF. In DNA, the CDR3 is TGTGCCAGCAGTTTTCCGGGACAGAGCTCCTACGAGCAGTACTTC.

The chain joins TRBV3-1 (or the pseudogene TRBV3-2) to TRBJ1-2, with D possibly TRBD1 on 6 matching bases. Looked up from germline, CDR1 is LGHDT and CDR2 is YNNKEL (reference sequence). Trimming took off 8 bases at V and 5 bases at J, with 9 bases between the two ends. The CDR3 extends over 11 amino acids. CDR3 sequence reads: CASSQGYGYTF. The CDR3, as DNA: TGTGCCAGCTCCCAGGGGTATGGCTACACCTTC.

V is TRBV3-1 (or the pseudogene TRBV3-2) and J is TRBJ1-4; D is undetermined. This CDR3 has 15 residues. Germline CDR1 is LGHDT and CDR2 is YNNKEL (reference sequence). V shed 1 base and J shed 10 bases, with 16 bases lying between them. CDR3 residues: CASSQGSSGSLKLFF. In nucleotides, the CDR3 is TGTGCCAGCAGCCAAGGTTCATCCGGGTCCTTAAAACTGTTTTTT.